This T cell receptor beta chain was captured in a study of blood T cell repertoires in COVID-19. Turning to the study itself: PBMCs, B-cell-depleted T cells, or T cells were the source of the cDNA or gDNA that made up the material.

This CDR3 is built from 15 residues. Germline CDR1 MNHEY, CDR2 SMNVEV (reference sequence). Unmatched junction bases numbered 7, after V lost 4 bases and J lost 7 bases. TCRdb's table, derived via immunoSEQ multiplex PCR, lists solely in-frame clones and lacks some. The sample includes approximately 670,000 clones, around 90% of them seen just once. This TCR was recovered from a woman between 18 and 30 years old with acute or convalescent COVID-19. Sequencing used peripheral blood. The J gene is TRBJ1-6, the V gene TRBV27, with 7 bases fitting TRBD1. The CDR3 DNA is TGTGCCAGCAGTTCGACCACAGGGGAAAATTCACCCCTCCACTTT. This encodes CASSSTTGENSPLHF.